This T cell receptor (beta chain) was retrieved from a study of T cell responses to AZD1222 COVID-19 vaccine. Study results and limitations: Nearly half of unique spike-specific TCRs reportedly avoided B.1.351 and B.1.1.7 mutated regions. Among vaccine-associated CD4 TCRs, coverage spanned spike, with dominance at 160-218 and 743-854. Of the AZD1222 recipients, only 6 or 7 were seropositive at baseline. Donors were chiefly white British, with a greater number of females, and clonal diversity was perhaps underestimated.

Note on this clone: Its specificity is not known.

Profiled with immunoSEQ multiplex PCR; TCRdb holds only in-frame clones, not every one. The table records some 180,000 clones, almost 95% of them present only once. Looked up from germline, CDR1 is SGHVS and CDR2 is FNYEAQ. The CDR3 covers 15 residues. V dropped 5 bases and J dropped 2 bases, with 15 bases sitting between them. V usage is TRBV7-6 and J usage is TRBJ1-1; D might be TRBD1 (6 bases). Source: peripheral blood, taken on day 0 of AZD1222 vaccination. The TCR originated in an adult in good health. The chain's CDR3 is CASSVRGGTNTEAFF. The CDR3 DNA reads TGTGCCAGCAGCGTTAGGGGGGGTACCAACACTGAAGCTTTCTTT.